This T cell receptor beta chain was recovered during a study of OX40 agonist ivuxolimab in advanced cancers. The wider study: With ivuxolimab, an agonistic anti-OX40 (CD134) antibody, patients were treated. Ivuxolimab was administered intravenously to patients at 0.01 to 10 mg/kg every 2 weeks. The dose-escalation group included hepatocellular carcinoma, melanoma, renal cell carcinoma and head and neck cancer.

This table comes from immunoSEQ multiplex PCR, and its TCRdb copy is limited to in-frame clones, with some not included. This table has about 68,000 clones, around 87% appearing once. The germline V gene has CDR1 SNHLY and CDR2 FYNNEI. Trimming stripped 6 bases from V and 0 bases from J, with 12 bases between. The CDR3 has 15 residues. Sequenced material: CD4+ or CD8+ T cells sorted from blood, taken in a trial of the OX40 agonist ivuxolimab. The sequence came from an adult with an advanced solid tumor such as melanoma, head and neck, liver or kidney cancer. The V and J genes are TRBV2 and TRBJ1-3, with no clear D. The CDR3 DNA follows: TGTGCCAGCAGGTGGAACACGTACTCTGGAAACACCATATATTTT. Protein: CASRWNTYSGNTIYF.